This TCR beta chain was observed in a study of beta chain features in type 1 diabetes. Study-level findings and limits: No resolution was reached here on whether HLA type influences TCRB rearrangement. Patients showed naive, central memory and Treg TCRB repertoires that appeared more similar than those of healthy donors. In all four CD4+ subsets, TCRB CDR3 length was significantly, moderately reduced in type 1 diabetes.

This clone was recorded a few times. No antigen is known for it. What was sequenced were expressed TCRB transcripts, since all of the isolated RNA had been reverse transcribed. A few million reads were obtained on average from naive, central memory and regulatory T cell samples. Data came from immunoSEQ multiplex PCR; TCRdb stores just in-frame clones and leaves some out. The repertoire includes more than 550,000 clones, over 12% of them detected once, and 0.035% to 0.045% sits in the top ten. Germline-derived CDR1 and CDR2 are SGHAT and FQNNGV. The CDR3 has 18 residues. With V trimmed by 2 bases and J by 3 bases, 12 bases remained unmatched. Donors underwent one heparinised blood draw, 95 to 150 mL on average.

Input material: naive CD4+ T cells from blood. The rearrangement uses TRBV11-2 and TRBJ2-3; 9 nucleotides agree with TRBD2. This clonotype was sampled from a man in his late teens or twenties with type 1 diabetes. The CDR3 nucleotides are TGTGCCAGCAGCTTACACCCCCGGGCGAGCGGGAGGACAGATACGCAGTATTTT. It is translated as CASSLHPRASGRTDTQYF.